This T cell receptor (beta chain) comes out of a study of shared clonotypes between healthy human individuals. Splitting of each subset's genomic DNA was done evenly across several immunoSEQ plates. The method was immunoSEQ multiplex PCR; TCRdb's version includes in-frame clones alone and lacks a portion of them. The data contain over a million clones, under 80% of them seen just once; the ten biggest clones take up about 1.5%. This CDR3 comprises 15 residues. Trimming stripped 5 bases from V and 5 bases from J, with 18 bases between. CDR1 and CDR2 from the germline V gene are MDHEN and SYDVKM. General study results and limits: Researchers found naive subsets generally carried larger estimated richness than memory subsets.

On this clone: Its target is not known.

This sequence was found in a man aged 18 to 29 in good health. V and J are TRBV28 and TRBJ1-1; TRBD1 is a possible D gene (5 bases). The sample taken for sequencing was memory CD4+ T cells sorted from blood. Subset reported: CD45RA-negative fraction. CDR3 region: CASSPSQGVWTEAFF. The CDR3 DNA reads TGTGCCAGCAGTCCCAGCCAGGGCGTGTGGACTGAAGCTTTCTTT.